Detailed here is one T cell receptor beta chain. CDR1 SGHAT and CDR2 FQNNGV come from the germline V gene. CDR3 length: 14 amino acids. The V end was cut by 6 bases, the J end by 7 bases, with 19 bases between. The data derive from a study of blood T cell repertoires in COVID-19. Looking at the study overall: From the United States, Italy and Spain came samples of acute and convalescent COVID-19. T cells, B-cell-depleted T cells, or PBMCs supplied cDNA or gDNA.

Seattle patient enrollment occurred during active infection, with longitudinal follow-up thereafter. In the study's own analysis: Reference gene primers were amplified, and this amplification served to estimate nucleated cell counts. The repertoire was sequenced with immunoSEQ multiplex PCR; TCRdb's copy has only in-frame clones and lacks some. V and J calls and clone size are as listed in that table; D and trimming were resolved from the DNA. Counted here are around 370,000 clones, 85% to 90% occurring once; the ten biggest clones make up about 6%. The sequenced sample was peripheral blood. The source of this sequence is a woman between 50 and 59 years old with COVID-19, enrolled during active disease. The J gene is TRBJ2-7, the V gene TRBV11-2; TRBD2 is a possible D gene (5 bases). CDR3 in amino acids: CASRAEDFFWEQYF. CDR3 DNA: TGTGCCAGCAGGGCTGAGGACTTTTTTTGGGAGCAGTACTTC.